What follows is one TCR beta chain and its context. This record comes from a study of blood T cell repertoires in COVID-19. About the study: Nucleic acid was either cDNA or gDNA, and it came from T cells, B-cell-depleted T cells, or PBMCs.

Between the trimmed V and J ends, which lost 3 bases and 8 bases, there was a span of 8 bases. Germline CDR1 and CDR2: MGHDK and SYGVNS. CDR3 length: 12 amino acids. TCRdb's copy holds only in-frame clones and misses some; the assay was immunoSEQ multiplex PCR. The data hold around 120,000 clones, with 65% to 90% observed a single time. The rearrangement uses TRBV25-1 and TRBJ1-5; perhaps TRBD1 as D (6 bases). Specimen: peripheral blood. This TCR was sampled from an elderly man with acute or convalescent COVID-19. DNA for the CDR3: TGTGCCAGCAGTGAGGACAGTAAGCCCCAGCATTTT. This codes for CASSEDSKPQHF.